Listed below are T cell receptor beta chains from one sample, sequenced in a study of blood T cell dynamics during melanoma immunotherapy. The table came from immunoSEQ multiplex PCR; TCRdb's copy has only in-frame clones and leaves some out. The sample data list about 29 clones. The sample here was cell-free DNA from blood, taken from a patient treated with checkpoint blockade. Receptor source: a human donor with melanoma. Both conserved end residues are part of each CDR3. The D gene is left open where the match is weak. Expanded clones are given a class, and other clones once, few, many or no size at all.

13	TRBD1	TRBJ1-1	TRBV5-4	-	TGTGCCAGCAGCTTGGGGGGACAGTATGAAGCTTTCTTT	CASSLGGQYEAFF
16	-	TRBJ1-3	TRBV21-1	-	TGTGCCAGCAGAAAGAGGCTACAACACGCACGAAACACCATATATTTT	CASRKRLQHARNTIYF
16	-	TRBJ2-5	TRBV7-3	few	TGTGCCAGCAGCTTTTACGGCCCGACGGCGCAAGAGACCCAGTACTTC	CASSFYGPTAQETQYF
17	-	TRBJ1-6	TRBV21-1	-	TGTGCCAGCAGCTGCACATTAGCTACACATCATAATTCACCCCTCCACTTT	CASSCTLATHHNSPLHF
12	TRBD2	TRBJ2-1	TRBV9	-	TGTGCCAGCAGCGACATCGGACTAGAGAAGTTCTTC	CASSDIGLEKFF
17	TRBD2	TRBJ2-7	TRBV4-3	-	TGCGCCAGCAGCCAGGATGGAGCCGGGAGGCGTCCCGGCGAGCAGTACTTC	CASSQDGAGRRPGEQYF
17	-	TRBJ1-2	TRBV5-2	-	TGTGCCAGCAGTGCTTCCTCCCCACACGGAAAGACCTATGGCTACACCTTC	CASSASSPHGKTYGYTF
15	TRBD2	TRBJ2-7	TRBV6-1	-	TGTGCCAGCAGTGAATTGGGCGGGAGCTCCTACGAGCAGTACTTC	CASSELGGSSYEQYF
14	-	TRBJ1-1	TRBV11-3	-	TGTGCCAGCACCGTAAGCGGGGGACTCTCTGAAGCTTTCTTT	CASTVSGGLSEAFF
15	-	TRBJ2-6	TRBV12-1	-	TGTGCCAGCAGCAGGCGACAAAGTCGGGCCAACGTCCTGACTTTC	CASSRRQSRANVLTF